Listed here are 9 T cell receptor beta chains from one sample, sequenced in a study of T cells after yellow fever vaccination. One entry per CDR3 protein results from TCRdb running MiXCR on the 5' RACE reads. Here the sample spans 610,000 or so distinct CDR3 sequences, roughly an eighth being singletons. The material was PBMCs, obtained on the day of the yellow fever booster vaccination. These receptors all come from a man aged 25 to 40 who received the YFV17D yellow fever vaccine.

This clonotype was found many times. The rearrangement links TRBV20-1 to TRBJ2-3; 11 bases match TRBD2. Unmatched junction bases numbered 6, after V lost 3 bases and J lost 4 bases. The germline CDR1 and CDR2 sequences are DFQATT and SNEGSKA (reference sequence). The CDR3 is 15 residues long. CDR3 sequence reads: CSASATSGGSDTQYF. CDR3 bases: TGCAGTGCTAGTGCTACTAGCGGGGGTTCAGATACGCAGTATTTT.

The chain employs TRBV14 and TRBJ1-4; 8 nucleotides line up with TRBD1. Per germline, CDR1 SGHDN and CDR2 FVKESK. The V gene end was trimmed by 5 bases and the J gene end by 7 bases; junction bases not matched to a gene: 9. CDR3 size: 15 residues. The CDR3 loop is CASSTQGARGEKLFF. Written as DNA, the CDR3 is TGTGCCAGCAGCACGCAGGGGGCGCGCGGTGAAAAACTGTTTTTT.

CDR3 DNA: TGCGCCAGCAACTCCCTCTCAGGGGGGGGAGAGACCCAGTACTTC. Amino acids: CASNSLSGGGETQYF. V is TRBV5-1 and J is TRBJ2-5; tentatively, D is TRBD1 or TRBD2 (7 bases each). Germline assignment: CDR1 SGHRS and CDR2 YFSETQ. This CDR3 is 15 amino acids long. Deletions cut 6 bases from V and 4 bases from J, with 19 bases between. Based on the CDR3 plus reference TRBV5-1 and TRBJ2-5, the full variable domain is KAGVTQTPRYLIKTRGQQVTLSCSPISGHRSVSWYQQTPGQGLQFLFEYFSETQRNKGNFPGRFSGRQFSNSRSEMNVSTLELGDSALYLCASNSLSGGGETQYFGPGTRLLVL.

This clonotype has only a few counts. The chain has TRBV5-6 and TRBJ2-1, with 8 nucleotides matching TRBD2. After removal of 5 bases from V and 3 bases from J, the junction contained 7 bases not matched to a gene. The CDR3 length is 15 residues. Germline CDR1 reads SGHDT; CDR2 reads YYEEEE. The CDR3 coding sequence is TGTGCCAGCAGTCGGGGGGGGCTAAACTACAATGAGCAGTTCTTC. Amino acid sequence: CASSRGGLNYNEQFF.

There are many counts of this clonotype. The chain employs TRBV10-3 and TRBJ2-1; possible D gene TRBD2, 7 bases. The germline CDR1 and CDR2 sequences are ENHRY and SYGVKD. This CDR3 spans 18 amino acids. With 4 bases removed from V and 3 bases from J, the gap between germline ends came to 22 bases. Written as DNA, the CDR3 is TGTGCCATCAGTGGAGACGTGGGGGGGTTGGGACACTACAATGAGCAGTTCTTC. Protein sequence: CAISGDVGGLGHYNEQFF.

CDR3 residues: CASSQDQGLAGVPYEQYF. The CDR3 bases are TGTGCCAGCAGCCAGGACCAAGGACTAGCGGGAGTCCCCTACGAGCAGTACTTC. The J gene is TRBJ2-7, the V gene TRBV6-2 or TRBV6-3; 13 bases are shared with TRBD2. The J segment lost 2 bases and the V segment lost 6 bases, leaving 13 bases of the junction unmatched. Germline CDR1 MNHEY, CDR2 SVGEGT. The CDR3 has 18 residues.

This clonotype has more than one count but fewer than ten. For the CDR3, the DNA is TGTGCCAGCAGTTTCGGGCGGGAGGGCCCCACCGGGGAGCTGTTTTTT. It yields the protein CASSFGREGPTGELFF. The J gene is TRBJ2-2, the V gene TRBV12-3 or TRBV12-4; the match to TRBD2 covers 9 bases. With V trimmed by 3 bases and J by 4 bases, 6 bases remained unmatched. The CDR3 totals 16 residues.

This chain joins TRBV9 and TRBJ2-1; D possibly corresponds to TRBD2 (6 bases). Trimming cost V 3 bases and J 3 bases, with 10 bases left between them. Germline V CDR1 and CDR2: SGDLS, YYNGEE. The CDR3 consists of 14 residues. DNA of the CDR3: TGTGCCAGCAGCGCTGGGACTCACTACAATGAGCAGTTCTTC. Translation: CASSAGTHYNEQFF.

The CDR3 region is CASSLFRRGTYNEQFF. The CDR3, as DNA: TGTGCCAGCAGCTTGTTTCGTCGGGGGACCTACAATGAGCAGTTCTTC. The chain carries TRBV5-6 and TRBJ2-1; tentatively, D is TRBD2 (6 bases). The V gene lost 1 base and the J gene lost 2 bases, with 13 bases spanning the gap. This CDR3 spans 16 amino acids. Germline V gives CDR1 SGHDT, CDR2 YYEEEE.